This record looks at one T cell receptor beta chain sequence and its context. Its cognate antigen is unknown. The PCR ran on 60 Vbeta and 13 Jbeta primers. Clones were read by immunoSEQ multiplex PCR, and TCRdb kept only the in-frame ones, dropping some. The sample table includes 75,000 to 95,000 clones. The data are from a study of cytomegalovirus exposure and HLA in healthy donors. As for the study in general: The early release's HLA-typed donors yielded roughly 85 million unique TCRs. Findings of the study overall: Further analysis, carried out later, found HLA-associated TCR beta chains more clonally expanded than equally common other chains.

Trimming took 8 bases from V and 2 from J, leaving 12 bases between them. Germline values: CDR1 LNHDA, CDR2 SQIVND (reference sequence). The CDR3 loop spans 13 amino acids. The TCR sequence derives from a woman aged 60 to 75 in good health and CMV-seronegative. V usage is TRBV19 and J usage is TRBJ2-5; D gene uncertain. Sequencing was performed on PBMCs. CDR3 bases: TGTGCCAGTGCCCGACTGGTACAAGAGACCCAGTACTTC. As protein: CASARLVQETQYF.